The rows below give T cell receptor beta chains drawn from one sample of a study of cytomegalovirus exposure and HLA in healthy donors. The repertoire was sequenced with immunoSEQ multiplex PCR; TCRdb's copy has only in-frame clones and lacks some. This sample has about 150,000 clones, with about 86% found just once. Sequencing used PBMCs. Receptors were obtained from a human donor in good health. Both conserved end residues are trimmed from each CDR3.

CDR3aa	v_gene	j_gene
ASSTRYGYT	TRBV19	TRBJ1-2
ASQRQGDNLGTEAF	TRBV5-1	TRBJ1-1
ASSLWGTGITGNTIY	TRBV28	TRBJ1-3
SVGGYGNEQF	TRBV29-1	TRBJ2-1
ASSSDIEAF	TRBV5-4	TRBJ1-1
ASSLQGGYEQY	TRBV5-4	TRBJ2-7
ASSEPRGGSETQY	TRBV25-1	TRBJ2-5
ASSLGTSGEQF	TRBV5-1	TRBJ2-1
ASSFGLAGGRDQY	TRBV27	TRBJ2-4
ASSRDFRNEQF	TRBV2	TRBJ2-1
ASNLGTGGGYEQY	TRBV2	TRBJ2-7
ASSDSSGGGADTQY	TRBV6-4	TRBJ2-3
ASSLWGVDTGELF	TRBV5-6	TRBJ2-2
ASSDPGLGLSYNEQF	TRBV9	TRBJ2-1
ASSLDGGTRQPQH	TRBV5-1	TRBJ1-5
ASSVGTGGSIYGYT	TRBV10-2	TRBJ1-2
ASSSGASGMREQF	TRBV11-2	TRBJ2-1
ASRGGLAGTGELF	TRBV4-1	TRBJ2-2
ASSGGQGDVRPQH	TRBV19	TRBJ1-5
ASSPRAGAGETQY	TRBV4-3	TRBJ2-5
ASSFGPGYEQY	TRBV5-4	TRBJ2-7
ASSLGWAMDEQF	TRBV5-1	TRBJ2-1
ATQGLYGYT	TRBV10-2	TRBJ1-2
ASSSLQGKGDYGYT	TRBV11-2	TRBJ1-2
ASSLQGTYNSPLH	TRBV7-9	TRBJ1-6
ASSGQLPGGGSNQPQH	TRBV10-1	TRBJ1-5
ASSRGSGINYNEQF	TRBV6-4	TRBJ2-1
ASSLDNEQY	TRBV7-2	TRBJ2-7
ASMEDKNTGELF	TRBV19	TRBJ2-2
ASSMNAGGTGELF	TRBV5-1	TRBJ2-2
ASSLRRENTGELF	TRBV7-2	TRBJ2-2
ASSRTGIGYT	TRBV27	TRBJ1-2
ASSLRLGGNEQF	TRBV7-2	TRBJ2-1
ASLHTLGRREQF	TRBV5-5	TRBJ2-1
ASSQVRRYGYT	TRBV4-1	TRBJ1-2
ASTGWTTGTDTQY	TRBV19	TRBJ2-3
ASSYGLYQETQY	TRBV11-2	TRBJ2-5
ASSSVSTDTQY	TRBV5-6	TRBJ2-3
ASRSGRGQSFRVYEQY	TRBV11-2	TRBJ2-7
ASSSGLVNTDTQY	TRBV5-6	TRBJ2-3
ASSLKFGGTAPNEKLF	TRBV7-9	TRBJ1-4
ASSLPDYVNGPGANVLT	TRBV28	TRBJ2-6
ASSLNLGLFTDTQY	TRBV5-1	TRBJ2-3
ASSSSGLAGVDEQF	TRBV11-2	TRBJ2-1
ASSLLAESSYEQY	TRBV19	TRBJ2-7
ASSLDGVTDTQY	TRBV7-2	TRBJ2-3
ASSLDSGPRF	TRBV5-1	TRBJ2-1
ASHRSPRAGNTIY	TRBV6-5	TRBJ1-3
ASSLVWGDEQF	TRBV6-5	TRBJ2-1
ASPESGDTGELF	TRBV6-1	TRBJ2-2
ASSELDSRGKAF	TRBV6-1	TRBJ1-1
ASSLRRGTGYT	TRBV7-9	TRBJ1-2
ASSPWTGNTEAF	TRBV7-2	TRBJ1-1
ASSQVLRGQGNTEAF	TRBV4-1	TRBJ1-1
ASRKRGINQPQH	TRBV19	TRBJ1-5
ASRTPGNNEQF	TRBV25-1	TRBJ2-1
ASRTGSTGELF	TRBV9	TRBJ2-2
ASGLTGGDEQY	TRBV7-6	TRBJ2-7
ATSRGGGTAKNIQY	TRBV15	TRBJ2-4